Below are 3 T cell receptor beta chains sequenced from a single sample in a study of blood T cell repertoires in COVID-19. Some clones are missing from TCRdb's copy, which holds only in-frame ones; the method was immunoSEQ multiplex PCR. This table has roughly 400,000 clones, over 75% appearing once. Material: PBMCs or T cells enriched from blood (not recorded which). The receptors come from a man aged 25 to 40 who had recovered from COVID-19.

This clone was recorded a few times. The chain has TRBV7-9 and TRBJ1-1; no reliable D call. V lost 6 bases, J lost 5 bases, and 10 bases lay in between. Germline CDR1 is SEHNR and CDR2 is FQNEAQ (reference sequence). This CDR3 has 12 amino acids. The CDR3 coding sequence is TGTGCCAGCAGGATCGGGAGTACTGAAGCTTTCTTT. Its translation is CASRIGSTEAFF.

V gene TRBV2 combines with J gene TRBJ2-7; 10 bases match TRBD2. Germline assignment: CDR1 SNHLY and CDR2 FYNNEI. The V gene end was trimmed by 2 bases and the J gene end by 4 bases; junction bases not matched to a gene: 8. The CDR3 length is 16 residues. The CDR3: CASSESPSSGRYEQYF. CDR3 in DNA: TGTGCCAGCAGTGAATCTCCGTCTAGCGGGAGATACGAGCAGTACTTC. The full variable domain, rest sourced from reference TRBV2 and TRBJ2-7, is EPEVTQTPSHQVTQMGQEVILRCVPISNHLYFYWYRQILGQKVEFLVSFYNNEISEKSEIFDDQFSVERPDGSNFTLKIRSTKLEDSAMYFCASSESPSSGRYEQYFGPGTRLTVT.

The V gene is TRBV11-2, the J gene TRBJ2-2; 7 bases align to TRBD1. The CDR3 consists of 14 residues. Trimming took 5 bases from V and 2 from J; bases not matched to a gene: 2. Per germline, CDR1 SGHAT and CDR2 FQNNGV. In nucleotides, the CDR3 is TGTGCCAGCAGCGACAGGGTTAACACCGGGGAGCTGTTTTTT. The encoded protein is CASSDRVNTGELFF.